These 9 T cell receptor beta chains originate from one sample sequenced in a study of shared clonotypes between healthy human individuals. Repertoires were generated with immunoSEQ multiplex PCR, while TCRdb's copy carries only in-frame clones and drops some. In the table there are under 700,000 clones, roughly 96% of which are singletons. Naive CD8 cells, CD45RO-negative and positively selected for CCR7, excluded terminally differentiated effector memory CD45RA+ cells. The sample consisted of naive CD8+ T cells sorted from blood. All receptors derive from a woman under 40 in good health.

A remark on this clone: Other DNA sequences of this sample code for an identical CDR3. The chain recombines TRBV4-1 with TRBJ2-7; 11 nucleotides align to TRBD2. The CDR3 has 16 amino acids. Germline V gives CDR1 MGHRA, CDR2 YSYEKL. After removal of 2 bases from V and 0 bases from J, the junction contained 3 bases not matched to a gene. DNA for the CDR3: TGCGCCAGCAGCCAATCAACTAGCGGGAGCTCCTACGAGCAGTACTTC. The encoded protein is CASSQSTSGSSYEQYF.

The V and J genes are TRBV30 and TRBJ2-1; 12 nucleotides agree with TRBD1. J lost 6 bases, V lost 3 bases, and 6 bases had no gene match. This CDR3 spans 15 amino acids. The germline V gene has CDR1 GTSNPN and CDR2 SVGIG (reference sequence). The CDR3 is CAWRAGTGGFNEQFF. CDR3 sequence (DNA): TGTGCCTGGAGGGCCGGGACAGGGGGCTTCAATGAGCAGTTCTTC.

The rearrangement uses TRBV5-4 and TRBJ2-7, with no clear D. V was pared by 1 base and J by 5 bases, with 10 bases between. The CDR3 spans 13 residues. Germline CDR1 is SGHNT and CDR2 is YYREEE (reference sequence). The CDR3 here is CASSLLGEHEQYF. DNA of the CDR3: TGTGCCAGCAGCTTGTTAGGCGAACACGAGCAGTACTTC.

Turning to this clone: The same CDR3 is also encoded by other DNA sequences in this sample. The chain recombines TRBV11-2 with TRBJ2-7; a weak D match, TRBD1 (5 bases). CDR1 and CDR2 (germline): SGHAT, FQNNGV. Trimming left V 1 base short and J 4 bases short, with 8 bases between. The CDR3 loop spans 13 amino acids. CDR3 region: CASSLGGHYEQYF. For the CDR3, the DNA is TGTGCCAGCAGCTTAGGAGGACATTACGAGCAGTACTTC. Full variable domain (rest looked up from reference TRBV11-2 and TRBJ2-7): EAGVAQSPRYKIIEKRQSVAFWCNPISGHATLYWYQQILGQGPKLLIQFQNNGVVDDSQLPKDRFSAERLKGVDSTLKIQPAKLEDSAVYLCASSLGGHYEQYFGPGTRLTVT.

The V gene is TRBV5-1, the J gene TRBJ2-7; the match to TRBD1 covers 12 bases. This CDR3 has 18 residues. Germline trimming cut 3 bases from V and 2 bases from J; bases unmatched to any gene: 12. From germline, CDR1 is SGHRS and CDR2 YFSETQ. The CDR3 nucleotides are TGCGCCAGCAGCTGGGGGACAGGGGGCACGTTTGGGACCTACGAGCAGTACTTC. Its translation is CASSWGTGGTFGTYEQYF.

The J gene is TRBJ1-2, the V gene TRBV28; D is unresolved. Germline V gene lookup returns CDR1 MDHEN and CDR2 SYDVKM. The CDR3 contains 14 residues. Trimming stripped 5 bases from V and 4 bases from J, with 14 bases between. CDR3 in DNA: TGTGCCAGCAGTCGGATCTCTCCTTTCTATGGCTACACCTTC. Translation: CASSRISPFYGYTF.

The gene calls are TRBV7-3 and TRBJ2-1; tentatively, D is TRBD2 (6 bases). The CDR3 sequence is 15 residues long. From germline, CDR1 is SGHTA and CDR2 FQGTGA. Trimming left V 2 bases short and J 8 bases short, with 16 bases between. Here the CDR3 DNA reads TGTGCCAGCAGCTTATCGCCGGGGGTCGGGGATGAGCAGTTCTTC. This sequence encodes CASSLSPGVGDEQFF.

The gene calls are TRBV15 and TRBJ1-5; D is unresolved. Germline CDR1 LNHNV, CDR2 YYDKDF (reference sequence). The CDR3 loop spans 14 amino acids. V gave up 5 bases and J gave up 3 bases, with 11 bases separating them. CDR3 amino acids: CATSGRTVNQPQHF. CDR3 coding DNA: TGTGCCACCAGCGGTAGAACAGTCAATCAGCCCCAGCATTTT.

The chain couples TRBV19 to TRBJ1-2, with a weak D call TRBD1 (6 bases). Germline CDR1 reads LNHDA; CDR2 reads SQIVND (reference sequence). The V end was cut by 5 bases, the J end by 7 bases, with 20 bases between. The CDR3 is made up of 15 amino acids. CDR3 sequence reads: CASSPRLTGLLGYTF. The CDR3 DNA sequence: TGTGCCAGTAGTCCCAGACTGACAGGACTTCTTGGCTACACCTTC.